A single sample gave rise to the 32 T cell receptor beta chains below, sequenced in a study of blood T cells in healthy people across ages. Alongside a J-beta primer mix, a sample-barcoded 5' primer served in a second PCR lasting roughly 7 to 12 cycles. From the 5' RACE reads, TCRdb called clonotypes with MiXCR, one entry per CDR3 protein. The repertoire holds some 1.5 million distinct CDR3 sequences, with roughly 43% as singletons. The sequencing sample was made of blood. All receptors come from a woman between 18 and 30 years old in good health.

In this sample, this clonotype turned up a few times. This chain connects TRBV5-1 to TRBJ2-7, with 7 bases lining up with TRBD1. CDR1 SGHRS and CDR2 YFSETQ come from the germline V gene. This CDR3 spans 14 amino acids. The V segment lost 3 bases and the J segment 3 bases; nucleotides outside the gene matches: 6. The CDR3 is CASSSTGTIYEQYF. CDR3 in DNA: TGCGCCAGCAGCTCGACAGGGACAATCTACGAGCAGTACTTC.

The chain carries TRBV21-1 and TRBJ2-6. TRBV21-1 is tagged as a pseudogene. The length of the CDR3 is 17 residues. The CDR3 is CASSKVRSLSGANVLTF. The CDR3 DNA reads TGTGCCAGCAGCAAAGTTCGTTCCCTTTCTGGGGCCAACGTCCTGACTTTC.

CDR3 in DNA: TGTGCCAGCAAACCAGGGTCCATTGCGGATACGCAGTATTTT. This gives the protein CASKPGSIADTQYF. The chain links TRBV6-5 to TRBJ2-3, with D maybe TRBD1 (5 bases). The CDR3 has 14 amino acids. Trimming pared 7 bases from V and 6 bases from J, leaving 17 bases between. Germline V gene sequence: CDR1 MNHEY, CDR2 SVGAGI.

The chain recombines TRBV6-5 with TRBJ2-1; TRBD1 matches 7 bases. This CDR3 has 14 amino acids. The ends lost 6 bases at V and 12 bases at J; junction bases unmatched: 14. CDR1 and CDR2 (germline): MNHEY, SVGAGI. The CDR3 DNA reads as TGTGCCAGCAGCCCCACCCCTCGGACAGGTTGGCAGTTCTTC. Its protein product is CASSPTPRTGWQFF.

This clonotype was seen more than once but under ten times. This chain uses TRBV9 with TRBJ2-3; D is uncertain. Trimming took off 0 bases at V and 3 bases at J, with 11 bases between the two ends. This CDR3 is 15 amino acids long. Germline CDR1 reads SGDLS; CDR2 reads YYNGEE. The CDR3 loop reads CASSVGLRATDTQYF. The CDR3 DNA reads as TGTGCCAGCAGCGTAGGGCTGCGAGCGACAGATACGCAGTATTTT.

This clonotype was detected a few times. The chain joins TRBV29-1 to TRBJ2-3; D might be TRBD1 or TRBD2, each matching 5 bases. This CDR3 is 13 amino acids long. Trimming left V 5 bases short and J 2 bases short, with 11 bases between. The germline V gene encodes CDR1 SQVTM and CDR2 ANQGSEA. The DNA for the CDR3 is TGCAGCGTTTTGGGACGGAACACAGATACGCAGTATTTT. Protein: CSVLGRNTDTQYF.

The chain uses TRBV7-2 and TRBJ1-6; 11 bases agree with TRBD1. The trim removed 1 base at V and 8 bases at J, leaving 7 bases unmatched. CDR1 SGHTA and CDR2 FQGNSA come from the germline V gene. There are 17 residues in the CDR3. The CDR3 sequence: CASSLVGQGAFYSPLHF. The DNA of the CDR3 is TGTGCCAGCAGCTTAGTCGGACAGGGGGCTTTTTATTCACCCCTCCACTTT.

This clonotype was recorded a few times. The chain uses TRBV7-7 and TRBJ2-3; 7 bases align to TRBD2. The ends lost 2 bases at V and 1 base at J; junction bases unmatched: 6. Germline CDR1 reads SSHAT; CDR2 reads FNYEAQ (reference sequence). CDR3 length equals 16 residues. The CDR3: CASSLNRLAGTDTQYF. In DNA form, the CDR3 reads TGTGCCAGCAGCTTAAATCGGCTAGCGGGCACAGATACGCAGTATTTT. Complete variable domain (other parts from reference TRBV7-7 and TRBJ2-3): GAGVSQSPRYKVTKRGQDVTLRCDPISSHATLYWYQQALGQGPEFLTYFNYEAQPDKSGLPSDRFSAERPEGSISTLTIQRTEQRDSAMYRCASSLNRLAGTDTQYFGPGTRLTVL.

The chain combines TRBV3-1 with TRBJ2-1, with 8 bases lining up with TRBD2. The J call may be in error: the DNA end matches TRBJ2-7 better. The germline V gene encodes CDR1 LGHDT and CDR2 YNNKEL (reference sequence). The length of the CDR3 is 16 residues. The CDR3 here is CASSLRGGRTYNEQYF. The DNA for the CDR3 is TGTGCCAGCAGCCTCCGGGGCGGGAGGACCTACAATGAGCAGTACTTC.

The gene calls are TRBV12-3 or TRBV12-4 and TRBJ2-1; TRBD1 agrees at 9 bases. V trimming: 5 bases; J trimming: 10 bases; junction bases outside the gene matches: 6. CDR3 length equals 13 residues. CDR3 region: CASSLRTGDEQFF. In DNA form, the CDR3 reads TGTGCCAGCAGTCTGCGGACAGGGGACGAGCAGTTCTTC.

The rearrangement joins TRBV6-6 to TRBJ1-4; the D gene is possibly TRBD1 (6 bases). CDR3 length: 14 amino acids. The germline CDR1 and CDR2 sequences are MNHNY and SVGAGI (reference sequence). V lost 4 bases and J 5 bases, leaving 11 bases between the germline ends. The CDR3 region has the DNA TGTGCCAGCAGTTTGACAGGATACAATGAAAAACTGTTTTTT. Its protein is CASSLTGYNEKLFF.

This chain links TRBV5-1 with TRBJ2-1; D not certain. In germline, CDR1 is SGHRS, CDR2 YFSETQ. The CDR3 runs 15 residues. Trimming took 2 bases from V and 5 from J, leaving 14 bases between them. The CDR3 protein is CASSLGLGLDNEQFF. DNA of the CDR3: TGCGCCAGCAGCTTAGGCCTAGGCCTCGACAATGAGCAGTTCTTC.

The chain links TRBV3-1 to TRBJ2-1, with TRBD2 matching 9 bases. The CDR3 length is 15 residues. V gave up 1 base and J gave up 8 bases; unmatched junction bases: 6. Germline V gene sequence: CDR1 LGHDT, CDR2 YNNKEL (reference sequence). The CDR3 loop is CASSQGLAGQYEQFF. The CDR3 nucleotides read TGTGCCAGCAGCCAAGGCCTAGCGGGGCAGTATGAGCAGTTCTTC.

This clonotype was observed a handful of times. The J gene is TRBJ2-7, the V gene TRBV6-5, with 9 bases fitting TRBD1. The V and J ends lost 2 bases and 7 bases, in that order; junction bases with no gene match: 6. CDR3 length: 14 residues. From germline, CDR1 is MNHEY and CDR2 SVGAGI. CDR3: CASSYVGTGKEQYF. In DNA, the CDR3 is TGTGCCAGCAGTTACGTGGGGACAGGGAAGGAGCAGTACTTC.

The V and J genes are TRBV7-9 and TRBJ2-3; the D is unclear. In germline, CDR1 is SEHNR, CDR2 FQNEAQ (reference sequence). This CDR3 is 12 amino acids long. Trimming stripped 6 bases from V and 2 bases from J, with 6 bases between. For the CDR3, the DNA is TGTGCCAGCAGACAGTACACAGATACGCAGTATTTT. This gives the protein CASRQYTDTQYF.

V gene TRBV6-2 or TRBV6-3 combines with J gene TRBJ2-7; no definite D call. CDR1 MNHEY and CDR2 SVGEGT come from the germline V gene. CDR3 length: 13 residues. The V end was cut by 5 bases, the J end by 7 bases, with 15 bases between. CDR3 sequence (DNA): TGTGCCAGCAGTGGGCAGAACTACAATGAGCAGTACTTC. This sequence encodes CASSGQNYNEQYF.

On this clonotype: This clone may be a read error of a much larger clone one base away. V and J are TRBV12-3 or TRBV12-4 and TRBJ1-1, with D maybe TRBD1 (5 bases). V lost 5 bases and J 3 bases, leaving 13 bases between the germline ends. This CDR3 has 14 amino acids. The CDR3 sequence is CASSVDYRYTEAFF. The CDR3 coding sequence is TGTGCCAGCAGTGTAGACTACAGGTACACTGAAGCTTTCTTT.

This clonotype was detected a few times. The rearrangement uses TRBV10-3 and TRBJ2-7; 9 positions agree with TRBD1. With V trimmed by 5 bases and J by 2 bases, 4 bases remained unmatched. The germline V gene encodes CDR1 ENHRY and CDR2 SYGVKD. The CDR3 totals 14 residues. CDR3 bases: TGTGCCATCAGTTCCGGGACAGGGACCTACGAGCAGTACTTC. Translating gives CAISSGTGTYEQYF.

The V gene is TRBV27, the J gene TRBJ2-5; possible D gene TRBD1, 5 bases. This CDR3 is built from 14 residues. Trimming removed 4 bases from V and 5 bases from J, with 14 bases in between. Germline-derived CDR1 and CDR2 are MNHEY and SMNVEV (reference sequence). In DNA, the CDR3 is TGTGCCAGCAGTTACGGGCCATCAGGGGAGACCCAGTACTTC. Encoded protein: CASSYGPSGETQYF.

This clonotype was picked up a small number of times. The chain combines TRBV20-1 with TRBJ2-1, with 8 bases that match TRBD2. CDR3 length: 16 amino acids. Germline loops: CDR1 DFQATT, CDR2 SNEGSKA (reference sequence). After removal of 5 bases from V and 3 bases from J, the junction contained 12 bases not matched to a gene. Written as DNA, the CDR3 is TGCAGTGCTGGAATCGGGGGGGCGGTCCTCTACAATGAGCAGTTCTTC. Amino acid sequence: CSAGIGGAVLYNEQFF.

This clonotype has only a few counts. Here the CDR3 reads CSATRGGDYNEQFF. CDR3 coding DNA: TGCAGTGCTACCAGGGGGGGGGATTACAATGAGCAGTTCTTC. The rearrangement uses TRBV20-1 and TRBJ2-1; D is possibly TRBD1 or TRBD2 (7 bases each). CDR1 DFQATT and CDR2 SNEGSKA come from the germline V gene (reference sequence). V shed 4 bases and J shed 4 bases, with 14 bases lying between them. The CDR3 consists of 14 residues.

The chain is built from TRBV20-1 and TRBJ2-7; no clear D. The CDR3 contains 12 residues. CDR1 and CDR2 (germline): DFQATT, SNEGSKA (reference sequence). Trimming took off 4 bases at V and 2 bases at J, with 9 bases between the two ends. CDR3 bases: TGCAGTGCTAAGGTTGCCACCTACGAGCAGTACTTC. Amino acids: CSAKVATYEQYF.

The V call is TRBV28, the J call TRBJ2-1; 8 nucleotides align to TRBD1. V lost 4 bases to trimming and J lost 5 bases; unmatched junction nucleotides: 16. Looked up from germline, CDR1 is MDHEN and CDR2 is SYDVKM. This CDR3 is built from 18 residues. The CDR3 coding sequence is TGTGCCAGCAGTTGGTTTGGGGCAGGGGGCGTATCTCACAATGAGCAGTTCTTC. Protein: CASSWFGAGGVSHNEQFF.

The genes are TRBV7-8 and TRBJ2-7; 10 bases are shared with TRBD2. The CDR3 consists of 15 residues. Germline lookup yields CDR1 SGHVS and CDR2 FQNEAQ. Unmatched junction bases numbered 11, after V lost 5 bases and J lost 7 bases. The CDR3 loop is CASSPSGRAPGEQYF. The CDR3 DNA follows: TGTGCCAGCAGCCCCAGCGGGAGGGCGCCGGGTGAGCAGTACTTC.

This rearrangement joins TRBV10-3 to TRBJ1-4, with a tentative D call TRBD1 (5 bases). The CDR3 extends over 17 amino acids. CDR1 is ENHRY and CDR2 is SYGVKD in the germline V gene. Trimming took 0 bases from V and 0 from J, leaving 11 bases between them. CDR3 sequence reads: CAISESGTATTNEKLFF. CDR3 sequence (DNA): TGTGCCATCAGTGAGTCTGGGACTGCAACAACTAATGAAAAACTGTTTTTT.

V is TRBV29-1 and J is TRBJ1-1; D uncertain. The CDR3 length is 16 residues. CDR1 and CDR2 from the germline V gene are SQVTM and ANQGSEA. Trimming removed 6 bases from V and 0 bases from J, with 20 bases in between. Here the CDR3 reads CSVSSEWGMMNTEAFF. The CDR3, as DNA: TGCAGCGTCTCGTCCGAGTGGGGTATGATGAACACTGAAGCTTTCTTT.

This chain connects TRBV4-1 to TRBJ2-1; D is ambiguous. The CDR3 is made up of 16 amino acids. The V gene lost 3 bases and the J gene lost 2 bases, with 14 bases spanning the gap. In germline, CDR1 is MGHRA, CDR2 YSYEKL. CDR3 coding DNA: TGCGCCAGCAGCCACGGTCCTGCAAAAACCTACAATGAGCAGTTCTTC. Translation gives CASSHGPAKTYNEQFF.

This clonotype occurred a few times. V and J are TRBV20-1 and TRBJ2-1; 12 bases line up with TRBD2. J gave up 2 bases and V 3 bases, and 5 bases lay outside the gene matches. The CDR3 has 16 amino acids. CDR1 DFQATT and CDR2 SNEGSKA come from the germline V gene (reference sequence). The DNA for the CDR3 is TGCAGTGCTAGGATGGCTAGCGGGAGGGCCTACAATGAGCAGTTCTTC. It specifies CSARMASGRAYNEQFF.

The chain recombines TRBV30 with TRBJ2-1; D ambiguous. The V end lost 4 bases, the J end lost 1 base, and 8 bases lay between the germline ends. Germline lookup yields CDR1 GTSNPN and CDR2 SVGIG (reference sequence). The CDR3 length is 13 residues. The CDR3 nucleotides are TGTGCCTGGACAGGCGGTTCCTACAATGAGCAGTTCTTC. Amino acid sequence: CAWTGGSYNEQFF.

This clonotype was counted ten times or more. The chain combines TRBV20-1 with TRBJ2-7, with 7 bases matching TRBD1. This CDR3 comprises 11 residues. Losses at the gene ends were 5 bases for V and 3 bases for J; bases not matched to a gene: 1. Germline CDR1 reads DFQATT; CDR2 reads SNEGSKA (reference sequence). This CDR3 reads CSAGTVYEQYF. CDR3 sequence (DNA): TGCAGTGCTGGGACAGTCTACGAGCAGTACTTC.

V gene TRBV4-1 combines with J gene TRBJ2-5, with 7 bases identical to TRBD1. The CDR3 length is 13 residues. Germline lookup yields CDR1 MGHRA and CDR2 YSYEKL. Trimming took 3 bases from V and 3 from J; bases not matched to a gene: 1. The DNA of the CDR3 is TGCGCCAGCAGCCACGACAGGGAAGAGACCCAGTACTTC. Residues: CASSHDREETQYF.

This chain connects TRBV9 to TRBJ2-7; 9 bases fit TRBD1. This CDR3 is built from 14 residues. Germline V lookup: CDR1 SGDLS, CDR2 YYNGEE. J was trimmed by 7 bases and V by 1 base; bases with no gene match: 6. CDR3 nucleotides: TGTGCCAGCAGCGTAAGGGACAGGGCATCAGAGCAGTACTTC. This sequence encodes CASSVRDRASEQYF.